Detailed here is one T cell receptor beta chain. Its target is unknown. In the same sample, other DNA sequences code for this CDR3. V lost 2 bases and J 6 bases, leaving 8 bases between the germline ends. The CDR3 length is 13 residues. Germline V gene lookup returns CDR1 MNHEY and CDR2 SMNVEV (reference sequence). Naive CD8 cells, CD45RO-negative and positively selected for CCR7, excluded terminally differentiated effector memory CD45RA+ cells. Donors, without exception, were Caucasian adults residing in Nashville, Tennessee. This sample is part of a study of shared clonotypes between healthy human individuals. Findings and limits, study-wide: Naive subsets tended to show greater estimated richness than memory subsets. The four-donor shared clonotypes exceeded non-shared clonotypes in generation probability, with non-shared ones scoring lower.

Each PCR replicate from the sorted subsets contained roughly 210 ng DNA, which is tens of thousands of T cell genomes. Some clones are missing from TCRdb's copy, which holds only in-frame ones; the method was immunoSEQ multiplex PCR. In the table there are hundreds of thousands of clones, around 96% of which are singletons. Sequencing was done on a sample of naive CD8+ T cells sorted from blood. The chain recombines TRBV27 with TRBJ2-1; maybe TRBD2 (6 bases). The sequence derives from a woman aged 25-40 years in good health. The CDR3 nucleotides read TGTGCCAGCAGTTTACTCGGGGGCAATGAGCAGTTCTTC. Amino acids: CASSLLGGNEQFF.